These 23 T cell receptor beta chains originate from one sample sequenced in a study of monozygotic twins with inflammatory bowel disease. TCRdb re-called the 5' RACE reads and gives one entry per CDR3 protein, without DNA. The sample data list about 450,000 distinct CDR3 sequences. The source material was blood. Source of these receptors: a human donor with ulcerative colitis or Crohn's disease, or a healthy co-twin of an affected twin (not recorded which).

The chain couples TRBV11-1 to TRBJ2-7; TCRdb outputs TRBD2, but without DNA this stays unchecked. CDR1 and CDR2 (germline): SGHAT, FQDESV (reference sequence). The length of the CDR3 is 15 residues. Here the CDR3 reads CASSSVAGLSYEQYF.

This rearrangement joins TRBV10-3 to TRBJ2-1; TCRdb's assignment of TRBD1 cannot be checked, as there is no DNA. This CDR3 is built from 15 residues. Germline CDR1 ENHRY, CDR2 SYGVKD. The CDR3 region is CASDRGPSSYNEQFF.

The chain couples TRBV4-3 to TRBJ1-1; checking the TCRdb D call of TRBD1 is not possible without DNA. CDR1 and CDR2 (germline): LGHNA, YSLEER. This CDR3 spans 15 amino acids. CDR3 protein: CASSQDRGGYTEAFF.

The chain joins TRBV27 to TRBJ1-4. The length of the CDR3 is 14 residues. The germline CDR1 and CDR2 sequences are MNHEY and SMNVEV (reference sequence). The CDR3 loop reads CASRIGQGGEKLFF.

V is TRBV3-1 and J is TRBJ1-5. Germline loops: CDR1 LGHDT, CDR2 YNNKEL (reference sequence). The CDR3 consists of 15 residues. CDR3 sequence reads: CASSQGVFGNQPQHF.

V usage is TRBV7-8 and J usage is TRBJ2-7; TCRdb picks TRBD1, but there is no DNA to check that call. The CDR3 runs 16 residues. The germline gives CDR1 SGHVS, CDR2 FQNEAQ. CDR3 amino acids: CASSFLTGTGSYEQYF.

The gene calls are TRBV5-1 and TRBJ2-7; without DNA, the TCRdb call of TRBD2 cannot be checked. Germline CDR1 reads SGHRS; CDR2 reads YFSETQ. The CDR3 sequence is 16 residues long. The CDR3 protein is CASSLDLGQRTYEQYF. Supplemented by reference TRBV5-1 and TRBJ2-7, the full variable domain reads KAGVTQTPRYLIKTRGQQVTLSCSPISGHRSVSWYQQTPGQGLQFLFEYFSETQRNKGNFPGRFSGRQFSNSRSEMNVSTLELGDSALYLCASSLDLGQRTYEQYFGPGTRLTVT.

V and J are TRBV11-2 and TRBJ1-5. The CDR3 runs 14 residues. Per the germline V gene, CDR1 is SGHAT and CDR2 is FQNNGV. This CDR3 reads CASSVDGGNQPQHF.

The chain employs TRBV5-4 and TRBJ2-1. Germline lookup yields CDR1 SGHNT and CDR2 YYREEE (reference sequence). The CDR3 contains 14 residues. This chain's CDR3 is CASKKGNILNEQFF.

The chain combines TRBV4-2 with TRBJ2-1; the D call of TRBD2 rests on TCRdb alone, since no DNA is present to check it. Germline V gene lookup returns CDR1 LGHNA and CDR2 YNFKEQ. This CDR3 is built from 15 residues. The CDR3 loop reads CASSQSASGTNEQFF.

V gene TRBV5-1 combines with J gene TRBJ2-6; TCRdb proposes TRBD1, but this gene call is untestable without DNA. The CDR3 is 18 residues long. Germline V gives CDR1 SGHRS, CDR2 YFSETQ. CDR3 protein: CASSYAGTGGRVANVLTF.

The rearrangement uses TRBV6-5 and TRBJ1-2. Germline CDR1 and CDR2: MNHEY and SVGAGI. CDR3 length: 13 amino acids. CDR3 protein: CASSYGSGHGYTF.

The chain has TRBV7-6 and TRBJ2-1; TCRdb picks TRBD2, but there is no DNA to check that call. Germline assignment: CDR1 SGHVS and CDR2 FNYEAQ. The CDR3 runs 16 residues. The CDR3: CASSLNSGGFWDEQFF.

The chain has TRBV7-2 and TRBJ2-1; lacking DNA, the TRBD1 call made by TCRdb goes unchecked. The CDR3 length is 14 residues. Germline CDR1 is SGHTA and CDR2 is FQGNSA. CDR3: CASRHRDRVFEQFF.

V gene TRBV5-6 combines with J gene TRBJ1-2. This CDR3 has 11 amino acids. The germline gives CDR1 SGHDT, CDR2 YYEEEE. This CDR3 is CASSLPGTYTF.

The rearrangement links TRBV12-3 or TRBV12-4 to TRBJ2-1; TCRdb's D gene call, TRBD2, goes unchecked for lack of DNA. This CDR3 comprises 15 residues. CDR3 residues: CASSTSGASYNEQFF.

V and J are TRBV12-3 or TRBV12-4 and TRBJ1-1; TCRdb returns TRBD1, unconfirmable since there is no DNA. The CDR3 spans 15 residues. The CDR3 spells CASRSTGEGNTEAFF.

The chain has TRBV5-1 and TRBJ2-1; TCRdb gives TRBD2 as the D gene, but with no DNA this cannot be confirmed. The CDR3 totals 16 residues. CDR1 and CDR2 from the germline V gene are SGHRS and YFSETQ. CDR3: CASSYQLAGGNNEQFF.

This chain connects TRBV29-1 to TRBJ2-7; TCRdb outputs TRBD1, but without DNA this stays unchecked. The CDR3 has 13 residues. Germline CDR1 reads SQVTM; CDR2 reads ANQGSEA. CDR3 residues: CSVEGPHRDEQYF.

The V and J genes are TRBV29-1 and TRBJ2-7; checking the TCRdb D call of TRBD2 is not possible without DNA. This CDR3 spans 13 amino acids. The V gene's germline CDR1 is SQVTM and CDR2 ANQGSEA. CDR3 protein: CSVPSEGAYEQYF.

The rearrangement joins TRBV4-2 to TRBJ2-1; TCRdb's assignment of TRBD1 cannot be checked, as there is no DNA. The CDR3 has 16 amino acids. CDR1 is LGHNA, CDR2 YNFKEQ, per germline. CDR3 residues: CASSHWGTGVDNEQFF.

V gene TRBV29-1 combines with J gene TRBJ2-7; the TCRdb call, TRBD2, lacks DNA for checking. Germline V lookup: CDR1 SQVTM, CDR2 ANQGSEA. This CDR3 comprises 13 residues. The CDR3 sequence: CSVEDTPTYEQYF.

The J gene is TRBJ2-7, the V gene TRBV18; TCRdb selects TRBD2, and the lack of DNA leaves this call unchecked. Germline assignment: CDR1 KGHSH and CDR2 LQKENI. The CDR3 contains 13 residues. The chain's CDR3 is CASSPSGDYEQYF.